The rows below give T cell receptor beta chains drawn from one sample of a study of shared clonotypes between healthy human individuals. Sequencing used immunoSEQ multiplex PCR; TCRdb keeps in-frame clones, though not all of them. The repertoire holds hundreds of thousands of clones, with 55% to 85% as singletons. The sequenced sample consisted of memory CD4+ T cells sorted from blood. Receptors were obtained from a woman between 25 and 40 years old in good health. Each CDR3 is given with its conserved first and last residue. The D gene is left open where the match is weak. Clone size, where shown, is once, few, many, or a class for clones that have expanded.

CDR3 length	D gene	V gene	J gene	clone size	CDR3 protein	CDR3 DNA
14	.	TRBV5-1	TRBJ1-1	once	CASSSDNMNTEAFF	TGCGCCAGCAGCTCGGACAACATGAACACTGAAGCTTTCTTT
17	TRBD2	TRBV13	TRBJ2-1	.	CASSLYVASGTWYEQFF	TGTGCCAGCAGCTTGTATGTTGCTAGCGGGACCTGGTATGAGCAGTTCTTC
15	TRBD2	TRBV5-6	TRBJ2-1	few	CASSLWEGLYNEQFF	TGTGCCAGCAGCTTGTGGGAGGGACTTTACAATGAGCAGTTCTTC
20	.	TRBV7-7	TRBJ1-5	once	CASSLVSPGVYLGGNQPQHF	TGTGCCAGCAGCTTAGTTTCGCCAGGGGTATACCTGGGGGGCAATCAGCCCCAGCATTTT
13	.	TRBV5-4	TRBJ1-2	many	CASSLGQNYGYTF	TGTGCCAGCAGCCTTGGACAGAACTATGGCTACACCTTC
13	.	TRBV2	TRBJ2-7	.	CASSVGFAYEQYF	TGTGCCAGCAGTGTTGGGTTTGCCTACGAGCAGTACTTC
14	.	TRBV2	TRBJ2-5	.	CASTLGGVQETQYF	TGTGCCAGCACTTTGGGTGGGGTCCAAGAGACCCAGTACTTC
15	.	TRBV6-5	TRBJ1-4	once	CASSYEGATNEKLFF	TGTGCCAGCAGTTACGAGGGCGCAACTAATGAAAAACTGTTTTTT
14	.	TRBV2	TRBJ2-5	.	CASSWRPTSETQYF	TGTGCCAGCAGTTGGCGGCCTACCTCAGAGACCCAGTACTTC
15	.	TRBV30	TRBJ2-1	.	CAAPPGTGVNNEQFF	TGTGCCGCCCCCCCCGGGACTGGGGTCAACAATGAGCAGTTCTTC
16	.	TRBV13	TRBJ1-3	.	CASSAASGAPGNTIYF	TGTGCCAGCAGCGCGGCCTCGGGGGCGCCCGGAAACACCATATATTTT
20	.	TRBV5-3	TRBJ2-1	.	CARSSSPYSSYVDQPHEQFF	TGTGCCAGAAGCTCATCCCCTTATTCGTCATACGTTGACCAGCCCCATGAGCAGTTCTTC
16	TRBD1	TRBV7-3	TRBJ2-7	.	CASSREGGPSTYEQYF	TGTGCCAGCAGCCGTGAAGGGGGCCCCTCAACCTACGAGCAGTACTTC
16	TRBD2	TRBV5-1	TRBJ2-1	.	CASSRGLAGAYNEQFF	TGCGCCAGCAGCCGGGGACTAGCGGGAGCCTACAATGAGCAGTTCTTC
14	.	TRBV5-1	TRBJ2-3	once	CASSLVTRTDTQYF	TGCGCCAGCAGCTTGGTAACCCGCACAGATACGCAGTATTTT
17	.	TRBV5-6	TRBJ2-1	.	CASRWSASWGADNEQFF	TGTGCCAGCAGATGGTCGGCGTCCTGGGGGGCGGACAATGAGCAGTTCTTC
13	.	TRBV27	TRBJ1-3	.	CASSPSGGNTIYF	TGTGCCAGCAGTCCTTCAGGTGGAAACACCATATATTTT
14	.	TRBV18	TRBJ1-2	.	CASSPPHGSYGYTF	TGTGCCAGCTCACCACCTCATGGGTCCTATGGCTACACCTTC
14	.	TRBV5-1	TRBJ2-4	.	CASSPGTAKNIQYF	TGCGCCAGCAGCCCGGGGACAGCCAAAAACATTCAGTACTTC
15	.	TRBV5-1	TRBJ1-1	.	CASSQNAGVVTEAFF	TGCGCCAGCAGCCAGAACGCAGGGGTAGTCACTGAAGCTTTCTTT
12	.	TRBV19	TRBJ1-1	few	CASSIDRGEAFF	TGTGCCAGTAGTATAGATCGGGGTGAAGCTTTCTTT
15	TRBD2	TRBV5-4	TRBJ2-3	.	CASSLAASGRDTQYF	TGTGCCAGCAGCTTGGCCGCAAGCGGGAGAGATACGCAGTATTTT
15	TRBD1	TRBV18	TRBJ1-5	.	CASSPRTGGGRPQHF	TGTGCCAGCTCACCCCGGACAGGGGGAGGTCGGCCCCAGCATTTT
14	TRBD2	TRBV19	TRBJ2-5	many	CASSMQGGEETQYF	TGTGCCAGTAGTATGCAGGGAGGGGAAGAGACCCAGTACTTC
15	TRBD2	TRBV19	TRBJ2-3	.	CASSRTSGSTDTQYF	TGTGCCAGTAGCAGGACTAGCGGAAGCACAGATACGCAGTATTTT
13	.	TRBV7-3	TRBJ2-2	.	CASSSANAGELFF	TGTGCCAGCAGCTCGGCTAATGCAGGGGAGCTGTTTTTT
17	.	TRBV28	TRBJ2-7	.	CATAGTEPIRGSYEQYF	TGTGCCACCGCCGGGACCGAACCCATTAGAGGCTCCTACGAGCAGTACTTC
17	.	TRBV7-2	TRBJ1-2	.	CASSPAAGSRLNYGYTF	TGTGCCAGCAGCCCCGCGGCAGGGTCGCGTTTAAACTATGGCTACACCTTC
15	TRBD2	TRBV18	TRBJ2-5	.	CASSPPSSGVETQYF	TGTGCCAGCTCACCACCTTCTAGCGGGGTGGAGACCCAGTACTTC
15	.	TRBV4-1	TRBJ2-1	.	CASSQDRAIVREQFF	TGCGCCAGCAGCCAAGATAGGGCCATAGTGCGGGAGCAGTTCTTC
15	TRBD1	TRBV19	TRBJ2-3	.	CASSILGQGTDTQYF	TGTGCCAGTAGTATTTTGGGACAGGGCACAGATACGCAGTATTTT
15	TRBD2	TRBV6-6	TRBJ2-7	.	CASSSPRTSAYEQYF	TGTGCCAGCAGTTCCCCACGGACTAGCGCGTACGAGCAGTACTTC
12	.	TRBV7-3	TRBJ2-5	.	CASSSQDGTQYF	TGTGCCAGCAGCTCCCAGGACGGGACCCAGTACTTC
15	.	TRBV6-1	TRBJ1-1	few	CASRVVETVNTEAFF	TGTGCCAGCAGGGTAGTGGAGACAGTGAACACTGAAGCTTTCTTT
12	.	TRBV19	TRBJ2-1	.	CASSRVGNEQFF	TGTGCCAGTAGTAGGGTGGGGAATGAGCAGTTCTTC
13	.	TRBV7-2	TRBJ2-7	once	CASSLVLAGEQYF	TGTGCCAGCAGCTTGGTTCTAGCAGGCGAGCAGTACTTC
17	TRBD2	TRBV30	TRBJ2-4	.	CAWSHPGGSIAKNIQYF	TGTGCCTGGAGTCACCCGGGGGGGTCTATAGCCAAAAACATTCAGTACTTC
15	.	TRBV7-2	TRBJ2-7	.	CASSLVALVGGEQYF	TGTGCCAGCAGCTTAGTGGCCCTAGTCGGTGGCGAGCAGTACTTC
15	.	TRBV27	TRBJ2-1	.	CASSSKHPLYNEQFF	TGTGCCAGCAGTTCCAAGCACCCTCTTTACAATGAGCAGTTCTTC
16	.	TRBV30	TRBJ1-5	.	CAWSKAGNLINQPQHF	TGTGCCTGGAGTAAGGCTGGGAATCTCATCAATCAGCCCCAGCATTTT
13	.	TRBV6-1	TRBJ1-1	once	CASSVGSQTEAFF	TGTGCCAGCAGTGTGGGGTCTCAGACTGAAGCTTTCTTT
15	TRBD1	TRBV6-5	TRBJ1-3	.	CASRTGHHSGNTIYF	TGTGCCAGCAGGACAGGGCATCACTCTGGAAACACCATATATTTT
17	.	TRBV5-1	TRBJ1-1	.	CASSLGLETGSVSEAFF	TGCGCCAGCAGCTTGGGCTTGGAAACAGGCAGTGTGAGTGAAGCTTTCTTT
15	.	TRBV5-1	TRBJ2-3	once	CASSTGQGGPDTQYF	TGCGCCAGCAGCACGGGGCAGGGTGGCCCAGATACGCAGTATTTT